Below are 27 T cell receptor beta chains sequenced from a single sample in a study of cytomegalovirus exposure and HLA in healthy donors. 60 Vbeta and 13 Jbeta primers were used in PCR. Only in-frame clones appear in the TCRdb table, and some are missing; sequencing was by immunoSEQ multiplex PCR. In the table there are approximately 140,000 clones, 80% of which are singletons. Source material: PBMCs. These receptors came from a woman in her forties in good health and CMV-seronegative.

The genes are TRBV6-1 and TRBJ2-5; TRBD2 matches at 14 bases. Germline lookup yields CDR1 MNHNS and CDR2 SASEGT. CDR3 size: 18 residues. V shed 2 bases, J shed 3 bases, and the junction held 8 bases outside the gene matches. The CDR3 reads CASSELMTSGRGEETQYF. The CDR3 DNA reads as TGTGCCAGCAGTGAACTTATGACTAGCGGGAGGGGGGAAGAGACCCAGTACTTC.

The chain is built from TRBV11-2 and TRBJ2-1; TRBD2 matches 7 bases. The CDR3 is 15 amino acids. Germline V gives CDR1 SGHAT, CDR2 FQNNGV. V shed 3 bases, J shed 6 bases, and the junction held 8 bases outside the gene matches. The CDR3 protein is CASSLSTGGGNEQFF. The CDR3 nucleotides are TGTGCCAGCAGCTTGTCGACGGGGGGTGGCAATGAGCAGTTCTTC.

This clone was counted once. The CDR3 region is CASSKDRHQTNTQYF. The CDR3 nucleotides read TGTGCCAGCAGTAAGGACAGACACCAAACGAATACGCAGTATTTT. This chain joins TRBV2 and TRBJ2-3; D is possibly TRBD1 (6 bases). Germline V gives CDR1 SNHLY, CDR2 FYNNEI. Trimming pared 5 bases from V and 7 bases from J, leaving 19 bases between. The CDR3 has 15 amino acids.

This clone was picked up one time. This chain uses TRBV2 with TRBJ2-3; D may be TRBD1 (6 bases). Trimming left V 6 bases short and J 0 bases short, with 10 bases between. Germline V gene sequence: CDR1 SNHLY, CDR2 FYNNEI. The CDR3 extends over 14 amino acids. CDR3 DNA: TGTGCCAGCAGGGGGGCCGGGAGCACAGATACGCAGTATTTT. Its translation is CASRGAGSTDTQYF.

This clone appeared a single time. The chain uses TRBV4-1 and TRBJ1-4; 7 bases match TRBD1. The V segment lost 4 bases and the J segment 1 base; nucleotides outside the gene matches: 18. The CDR3 length is 20 residues. From germline, CDR1 is MGHRA and CDR2 YSYEKL. CDR3 nucleotide sequence: TGCGCCAGCAGCCCAGCAACCTTTAGGGGGCACTTTGGAACTAATGAAAAACTGTTTTTT. Translating gives CASSPATFRGHFGTNEKLFF.

The V gene is TRBV29-1, the J gene TRBJ1-1; 8 bases align to TRBD1. Germline trimming cut 7 bases from V and 5 bases from J; bases unmatched to any gene: 12. CDR3 length: 14 residues. The germline V gene has CDR1 SQVTM and CDR2 ANQGSEA. In nucleotides, the CDR3 is TGCAGCGCCCAGAGAGGTCAGGGGGCAACTGAAGCTTTCTTT. It translates to CSAQRGQGATEAFF.

The chain recombines TRBV11-2 with TRBJ1-1; 7 bases line up with TRBD1. Germline assignment: CDR1 SGHAT and CDR2 FQNNGV. This CDR3 has 14 amino acids. V lost 5 bases to trimming and J lost 3 bases; unmatched junction nucleotides: 6. The CDR3: CASSHRGFDTEAFF. The CDR3 DNA follows: TGTGCCAGCAGCCACAGGGGATTCGACACTGAAGCTTTCTTT. Supplemented by reference TRBV11-2 and TRBJ1-1, the full variable domain reads EAGVAQSPRYKIIEKRQSVAFWCNPISGHATLYWYQQILGQGPKLLIQFQNNGVVDDSQLPKDRFSAERLKGVDSTLKIQPAKLEDSAVYLCASSHRGFDTEAFFGQGTRLTVV.

This clone showed up just once. The chain links TRBV11-3 to TRBJ2-2; 7 bases align to TRBD1. V trimming: 3 bases; J trimming: 9 bases; junction bases outside the gene matches: 4. The CDR3 is made up of 13 amino acids. Germline assignment: CDR1 SGHNT and CDR2 YENEEA. The CDR3 protein is CASSFTGARELFF. DNA for the CDR3: TGTGCCAGCAGCTTTACAGGGGCCCGGGAGCTGTTTTTT.

This rearrangement joins TRBV2 to TRBJ2-7; the D gene is possibly TRBD1 (6 bases). The V and J ends lost 6 bases and 2 bases respectively, with 17 bases between them. The germline gives CDR1 SNHLY, CDR2 FYNNEI. The CDR3 contains 15 residues. CDR3 in amino acids: CASRDIRKGAYEQYF. CDR3 coding DNA: TGTGCCAGCAGGGATATTCGAAAGGGGGCCTACGAGCAGTACTTC.

The chain joins TRBV6-1 to TRBJ2-1, with D possibly being TRBD2 (6 bases). Germline assignment: CDR1 MNHNS and CDR2 SASEGT. The V and J ends lost 2 bases and 6 bases respectively, with 14 bases between them. This CDR3 region has 15 residues. Written as DNA, the CDR3 is TGTGCCAGCAGTGAATCGGACCGGGGGAGCAATGAGCAGTTCTTC. This encodes CASSESDRGSNEQFF.

The chain combines TRBV18 with TRBJ1-3, with D uncertain. Germline CDR1 is KGHSH and CDR2 is LQKENI. Trimming took off 0 bases at V and 0 bases at J, with 9 bases between the two ends. This CDR3 comprises 16 residues. CDR3 nucleotide sequence: TGTGCCAGCTCACCACCGGTTGGCAACTCTGGAAACACCATATATTTT. Encoded protein: CASSPPVGNSGNTIYF.

The genes are TRBV6-5 and TRBJ1-1, with D tentatively TRBD1 (5 bases). CDR3 length equals 13 residues. V was trimmed by 6 bases and J by 1 base, leaving 9 bases between them. Germline CDR1 reads MNHEY; CDR2 reads SVGAGI. The CDR3 reads CASRRQPNTEAFF. CDR3 in DNA: TGTGCCAGCAGGAGACAGCCGAACACTGAAGCTTTCTTT.

This clone appeared a few times. The rearrangement joins TRBV6-1 to TRBJ1-5; no firm D call. This CDR3 is built from 13 residues. V was cut by 4 bases and J by 4 bases, with 8 bases left in between. Germline CDR1 and CDR2: MNHNS and SASEGT. The CDR3 is CASSGHQNQPQHF. CDR3 coding DNA: TGTGCCAGCAGTGGACACCAGAATCAGCCCCAGCATTTT.

This sequence joins TRBV4-1 and TRBJ1-6; TRBD1 is a possible D gene (5 bases). CDR3 length: 13 residues. The V end lost 1 base, the J end lost 10 bases, and 8 bases lay between the germline ends. CDR1 and CDR2 from the germline V gene are MGHRA and YSYEKL. This CDR3 is CASSQGPGSPLHF. Here the CDR3 DNA reads TGCGCCAGCAGCCAAGGCCCAGGGTCACCCCTCCACTTT.

CDR3 sequence (DNA): TGTGCCACCCTTAAACCGGACACCCGGAGAGCTTTCTTT. Residues: CATLKPDTRRAFF. The rearrangement links TRBV28 to TRBJ1-1; the D gene is possibly TRBD1 (5 bases). Germline V gives CDR1 MDHEN, CDR2 SYDVKM. V shed 10 bases and J shed 10 bases, with 22 bases lying between them. CDR3 size: 13 residues.

The chain couples TRBV11-2 to TRBJ2-5, with 7 bases aligning to TRBD1. Germline assignment: CDR1 SGHAT and CDR2 FQNNGV. Trimming removed 4 bases from V and 4 bases from J; junction bases left unmatched: 6. The CDR3 totals 14 residues. Here the CDR3 reads CASSSSAGGETQYF. The DNA of the CDR3 is TGTGCCAGCAGCTCCAGTGCAGGGGGAGAGACCCAGTACTTC.

V is TRBV14 and J is TRBJ2-1; D perhaps matches TRBD2 (7 bases). Germline V gives CDR1 SGHDN, CDR2 FVKESK. The V gene lost 4 bases and the J gene lost 2 bases, with 18 bases spanning the gap. CDR3 length: 17 amino acids. This CDR3 is CASSRGGGLKTYNEQFF. DNA of the CDR3: TGTGCCAGCAGCCGGGGGGGCGGTCTAAAAACCTACAATGAGCAGTTCTTC.

This clone was seen only a few times. The gene calls are TRBV4-3 and TRBJ2-2; no firm D call. The germline gives CDR1 LGHNA, CDR2 YSLEER. CDR3 length equals 15 residues. The germline V and J ends were trimmed by 0 bases and 3 bases, with 8 bases remaining between them. The CDR3 DNA sequence: TGCGCCAGCAGCCAAGAATTCTCCTACACCGGGGAGCTGTTTTTT. This translates into CASSQEFSYTGELFF.

V is TRBV27 and J is TRBJ1-5; TRBD1 agrees at 9 bases. In germline, CDR1 is MNHEY, CDR2 SMNVEV (reference sequence). This CDR3 is built from 15 residues. V was clipped by 6 bases and J by 4 bases; unmatched bases: 7. The CDR3 spells CASRSTGGMNQPQHF. CDR3 bases: TGTGCCAGCAGATCGACAGGGGGGATGAATCAGCCCCAGCATTTT.

This clone was seen a single time. The J gene is TRBJ2-1, the V gene TRBV19, with 9 bases that match TRBD2. V lost 7 bases to trimming and J lost 9 bases; unmatched junction nucleotides: 4. Per germline, CDR1 LNHDA and CDR2 SQIVND (reference sequence). The CDR3 runs 12 residues. The CDR3 region is CASKAGGREQFF. For the CDR3, the DNA is TGTGCCAGTAAGGCGGGGGGGCGTGAGCAGTTCTTC.

The V gene is TRBV5-1, the J gene TRBJ2-3; D unclear. Trimming took 1 base from V and 0 from J, leaving 6 bases between them. Germline V lookup: CDR1 SGHRS, CDR2 YFSETQ. This CDR3 is 14 amino acids long. In DNA, the CDR3 is TGCGCCAGCAGCTTGTTGCAGAGCACAGATACGCAGTATTTT. This encodes CASSLLQSTDTQYF.

The gene calls are TRBV5-6 and TRBJ2-7, with 8 bases identical to TRBD2. CDR1 and CDR2 (germline): SGHDT, YYEEEE. Trimming at V came to 4 bases and at J to 2 bases, leaving 8 bases not matched to a gene. The CDR3 has 15 residues. CDR3 protein: CASSPGVAGPYEQYF. The DNA of the CDR3 is TGTGCCAGCAGCCCCGGAGTAGCGGGGCCCTACGAGCAGTACTTC.

The chain has TRBV29-1 and TRBJ1-3, with 7 bases that match TRBD1. The CDR3 is 16 residues long. V shed 4 bases, J shed 0 bases, and the junction held 9 bases outside the gene matches. Germline V gives CDR1 SQVTM, CDR2 ANQGSEA. CDR3 DNA sequence: TGCAGCGTTGTACCGGGACAGTCCGGCTCTGGAAACACCATATATTTT. It specifies CSVVPGQSGSGNTIYF. Looking up the rest from reference TRBV29-1 and TRBJ1-3 gives the full variable domain: SAVISQKPSRDICQRGTSLTIQCQVDSQVTMMFWYRQQPGQSLTLIATANQGSEATYESGFVIDKFPISRPNLTFSTLTVSNMSPEDSSIYLCSVVPGQSGSGNTIYFGEGSWLTVV.

This clone was seen only once. The chain recombines TRBV5-4 with TRBJ2-7; 7 bases fit TRBD1. The ends lost 1 base at V and 8 bases at J; junction bases unmatched: 3. Germline loops: CDR1 SGHNT, CDR2 YYREEE (reference sequence). The CDR3 covers 12 residues. CDR3 nucleotides: TGTGCCAGCAGCTTGAACAGGGGACAGCAGTACTTC. Its translation: CASSLNRGQQYF. The full variable domain, rest sourced from reference TRBV5-4 and TRBJ2-7, is ETGVTQSPTHLIKTRGQQVTLRCSSQSGHNTVSWYQQALGQGPQFIFQYYREEENGRGNFPPRFSGLQFPNYSSELNVNALELDDSALYLCASSLNRGQQYFGPGTRLTVT.

This chain links TRBV2 with TRBJ1-5; possibly TRBD1 for D (6 bases). The CDR3 is 15 amino acids. The germline V gene has CDR1 SNHLY and CDR2 FYNNEI. Trimming pared 3 bases from V and 2 bases from J, leaving 11 bases between. The CDR3 is CASSDQGQGNQPQHF. Written as DNA, the CDR3 is TGTGCCAGCAGTGATCAGGGGCAGGGCAATCAGCCCCAGCATTTT.

In its sample, this clone was seen once. This chain uses TRBV13 with TRBJ2-1; 8 bases match TRBD1. Germline CDR1 reads PRHDT; CDR2 reads FYEKMQ (reference sequence). This CDR3 has 17 amino acids. With 0 bases clipped from V and 3 bases from J, the junction kept 7 bases outside the gene matches. The CDR3 is CASSLGLRTGIYNEQFF. CDR3 coding DNA: TGTGCCAGCAGCTTAGGTTTACGGACAGGGATCTACAATGAGCAGTTCTTC.

In this sample, this clone turned up a few times. The rearrangement joins TRBV2 to TRBJ2-7; D is undetermined. Trimming stripped 4 bases from V and 4 bases from J, with 5 bases between. This CDR3 region has 11 residues. Germline V gene sequence: CDR1 SNHLY, CDR2 FYNNEI. The CDR3 region is CASSVPYEQYF. The CDR3 DNA follows: TGTGCCAGCAGTGTCCCTTACGAGCAGTACTTC.